This T cell receptor beta chain was captured by sequencing in a study of T cells in Graves' hyperthyroidism and ophthalmopathy. Findings and caveats of the study: Most thyroid clonotypes expanded above 0.001 appeared in blood too.

Germline lookup yields CDR1 SGHRS and CDR2 YFSETQ. V shed 1 base and J shed 2 bases, with 12 bases lying between them. This CDR3 has 15 amino acids. This clonotype was recorded many times. Antigen: not known. Amplified TCR beta CDR3 regions derived from RNA transcripts. Initially, a first-round RT-PCR of the TCR CDR3 employed the HTBI primer set. MiXCR, applied by TCRdb to the multiplex PCR reads, yields one record per CDR3 protein. The sample carries approximately 610,000 distinct CDR3 sequences, roughly 15% recorded once. Together with thyroid ultrasound, orbital computed tomography, serum thyroxine and TRAb, clinical symptoms were used for diagnoses.

The sample was blood. V usage is TRBV5-1 and J usage is TRBJ1-1, with D possibly matching TRBD1 (6 bases). The receptor was derived from a woman aged 40 to 50 with Graves' ophthalmopathy. The CDR3 sequence is CASSLNRAPNTEAFF. The CDR3 DNA sequence: TGCGCCAGCAGCTTGAACAGGGCGCCCAACACTGAAGCTTTCTTT.